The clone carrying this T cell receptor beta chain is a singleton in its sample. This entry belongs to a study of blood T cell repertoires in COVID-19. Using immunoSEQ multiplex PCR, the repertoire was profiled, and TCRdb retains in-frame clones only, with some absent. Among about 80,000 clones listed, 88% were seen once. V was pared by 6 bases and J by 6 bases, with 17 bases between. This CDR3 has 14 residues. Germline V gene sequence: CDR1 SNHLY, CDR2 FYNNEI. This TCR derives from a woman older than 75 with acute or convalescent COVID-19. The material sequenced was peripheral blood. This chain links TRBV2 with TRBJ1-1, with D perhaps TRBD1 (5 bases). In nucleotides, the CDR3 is TGTGCCAGCAGGGGACTGGGGGATTTGGCTGAAGCTTTCTTT. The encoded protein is CASRGLGDLAEAFF. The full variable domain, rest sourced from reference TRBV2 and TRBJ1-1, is EPEVTQTPSHQVTQMGQEVILRCVPISNHLYFYWYRQILGQKVEFLVSFYNNEISEKSEIFDDQFSVERPDGSNFTLKIRSTKLEDSAMYFCASRGLGDLAEAFFGQGTRLTVV.